This TCR beta chain was retrieved from a study of T cells expressing NK-cell markers. The wider study: Each TCR beta repertoire originated in sorted T cells that were CD3+CD56+NKG2C+, CD3+CD56+NKG2C- or CD3+CD56-NKG2C+.

Comments on this clonotype: What it binds is not known.

Study outcomes and limitations: No clear determination of HCMV specificity was made for expanded NKG2C+ T cell clones. Dominance of the CD3+CD56-NKG2C+ fraction by these clonotypes also held in four donors.

The germline V gene has CDR1 LNHNV and CDR2 YYDKDF (reference sequence). The CDR3 runs to 14 residues. Production of TCR beta cDNA relied on 5'RACE template switching with UMIs. TCRdb processed the 5' RACE reads again and assigns one entry to each CDR3 protein, with no DNA. The table lists 140,000 to 150,000 distinct CDR3 sequences, with around 12% in the top ten. V gene TRBV15 combines with J gene TRBJ2-3; TCRdb indicates TRBD1, and absent DNA this call remains unverified. Sequencing was carried out using blood T cells: a sorted CD56 or NKG2C T cell subset, CD4+ or CD8+ T cells, or bulk PBMC T cells (not recorded which). The TCR was taken from a young man in good health. Here the CDR3 reads CATSYLGSPDTQYF.